The 27 T cell receptor beta chains given below trace back to one sample, sequenced in a study of cytomegalovirus exposure and HLA in healthy donors. PCR used 60 Vbeta primers and 13 Jbeta primers. Produced via immunoSEQ multiplex PCR; TCRdb's table is partial and in-frame only. The data contain 150,000 to 180,000 clones, over 70% of them singletons. The source material was PBMCs. The receptors shown here come from a man aged 25 to 40 in good health and CMV-seronegative.

This chain uses TRBV19 with TRBJ2-4, with no clear D. Trimming took off 5 bases at V and 6 bases at J, with 14 bases between the two ends. The CDR3 is 14 residues long. Germline-derived CDR1 and CDR2 are LNHDA and SQIVND (reference sequence). The CDR3 DNA is TGTGCCAGTAGTTGGCTCGGAGTTGGAAACATTCAGTACTTC. Translating gives CASSWLGVGNIQYF.

The CDR3 coding sequence is TGCGCCAGCAGCGAAGGCGGATCTGGGGCCAACGTCCTGACTTTC. Residues: CASSEGGSGANVLTF. V gene TRBV5-1 combines with J gene TRBJ2-6; D unresolved. Germline lookup yields CDR1 SGHRS and CDR2 YFSETQ. There are 15 residues in the CDR3. V was pared by 4 bases and J by 1 base, with 9 bases between. Full variable domain (remainder filled in from reference TRBV5-1 and TRBJ2-6): KAGVTQTPRYLIKTRGQQVTLSCSPISGHRSVSWYQQTPGQGLQFLFEYFSETQRNKGNFPGRFSGRQFSNSRSEMNVSTLELGDSALYLCASSEGGSGANVLTFGAGSRLTVL.

This chain connects TRBV14 to TRBJ2-7; 9 bases line up with TRBD1. With V trimmed by 1 base and J by 5 bases, 6 bases remained unmatched. The CDR3 sequence is 15 residues long. Germline CDR1 reads SGHDN; CDR2 reads FVKESK. The CDR3 reads CASSQAGQGRDEQYF. CDR3 DNA sequence: TGTGCCAGCAGCCAAGCGGGACAGGGTCGAGACGAGCAGTACTTC.

The V call is TRBV4-1, the J call TRBJ2-3, with D tentatively TRBD2 (6 bases). The ends were cut back, 4 bases at V and 4 bases at J, with 15 bases in the middle. CDR1 MGHRA and CDR2 YSYEKL come from the germline V gene. This CDR3 contains 15 residues. The CDR3 here is CASSPLLASPDTQYF. In nucleotides, the CDR3 is TGCGCCAGCAGCCCGTTGCTAGCGAGCCCAGATACGCAGTATTTT.

V gene TRBV7-8 combines with J gene TRBJ2-3, with 7 bases identical to TRBD1. Per the germline V gene, CDR1 is SGHVS and CDR2 is FQNEAQ. The CDR3 covers 16 residues. J was trimmed by 1 base and V by 6 bases; bases with no gene match: 10. The CDR3 sequence is CASRPDRIFRTDTQYF. The CDR3 bases are TGTGCCAGCAGACCGGACAGGATTTTTCGCACAGATACGCAGTATTTT.

The genes are TRBV28 and TRBJ2-7; 7 bases are shared with TRBD1. Germline loops: CDR1 MDHEN, CDR2 SYDVKM. J gave up 4 bases and V 6 bases, and 9 bases lay outside the gene matches. The CDR3 length is 14 residues. The CDR3 DNA sequence: TGTGCCAGCAGCCCCCCGGGGACAGCTTACGAGCAGTACTTC. Encoded protein: CASSPPGTAYEQYF.

The chain is built from TRBV28 and TRBJ2-2; possibly TRBD1 for D (6 bases). Between the trimmed V and J ends, which lost 3 bases and 8 bases, there was a span of 16 bases. The CDR3 has 15 residues. Germline CDR1 reads MDHEN; CDR2 reads SYDVKM. The CDR3 DNA reads TGTGCCAGCAGTTTCCCAACGGGACACTCGGGGGAGCTGTTTTTT. It codes for CASSFPTGHSGELFF.

The rearrangement uses TRBV7-3 and TRBJ2-5, with 9 bases that match TRBD2. Germline trimming cut 4 bases from V and 5 bases from J; bases unmatched to any gene: 5. The CDR3 extends over 14 amino acids. Germline CDR1 SGHTA, CDR2 FQGTGA. As DNA, the CDR3 is TGTGCCAGCAGCTCTAGCGGGGACCGGGAGACCCAGTACTTC. The encoded protein is CASSSSGDRETQYF.

The V and J genes are TRBV5-1 and TRBJ1-1; maybe TRBD1 (6 bases). Trimming removed 0 bases from V and 1 base from J, with 16 bases in between. The germline gives CDR1 SGHRS, CDR2 YFSETQ. The CDR3 length is 17 residues. CDR3 sequence (DNA): TGCGCCAGCAGCTTGGCCTTAGGATCGACAGGGAACACTGAAGCTTTCTTT. The encoded protein is CASSLALGSTGNTEAFF.

In this sample, this clone turned up a few times. Other DNA sequences within the sample encode an identical CDR3. The chain links TRBV27 to TRBJ1-1, with 7 bases that match TRBD1. V was clipped by 4 bases and J by 5 bases; unmatched bases: 1. Germline CDR1 is MNHEY and CDR2 is SMNVEV (reference sequence). This CDR3 comprises 12 residues. CDR3 in amino acids: CASSSTGTEAFF. CDR3 DNA: TGTGCCAGCAGTTCGACAGGGACTGAAGCTTTCTTT.

The chain combines TRBV7-8 with TRBJ1-1; D remains ambiguous. The CDR3 has 15 residues. V was cut by 5 bases and J by 3 bases, with 16 bases left in between. Germline V gene data show CDR1 as SGHVS and CDR2 as FQNEAQ. DNA of the CDR3: TGTGCCAGCAGCCTCCCCCGCCTTCGAGACACTGAAGCTTTCTTT. Amino acids: CASSLPRLRDTEAFF.

The V call is TRBV6-4, the J call TRBJ2-1, with D possibly being TRBD1 (6 bases). Trimming took 4 bases from V and 6 from J, leaving 13 bases between them. There are 14 residues in the CDR3. Germline V gives CDR1 MRHNA, CDR2 SNTAGT. CDR3 loop: CASSVGGSRNEQFF. The DNA for the CDR3 is TGTGCCAGCAGTGTAGGGGGATCGCGCAATGAGCAGTTCTTC.

The J gene is TRBJ2-1, the V gene TRBV13, with 13 bases identical to TRBD2. This CDR3 region has 16 residues. The germline CDR1 and CDR2 sequences are PRHDT and FYEKMQ (reference sequence). J lost 6 bases, V lost 4 bases, and 6 bases had no gene match. DNA of the CDR3: TGTGCCAGCAGCTCAACCGGGACTAGCGGGGCCAATGAGCAGTTCTTC. As protein: CASSSTGTSGANEQFF. Based on the CDR3 plus reference TRBV13 and TRBJ2-1, the full variable domain is AAGVIQSPRHLIKEKRETATLKCYPIPRHDTVYWYQQGPGQDPQFLISFYEKMQSDKGSIPDRFSAQQFSDYHSELNMSSLELGDSALYFCASSSTGTSGANEQFFGPGTRLTVL.

This rearrangement joins TRBV7-9 to TRBJ1-1; maybe TRBD1 (5 bases). The CDR3 length is 13 residues. V lost 5 bases to trimming and J lost 4 bases, with 11 bases between them. Germline lookup yields CDR1 SEHNR and CDR2 FQNEAQ (reference sequence). CDR3 DNA sequence: TGTGCCAGCAGCCCTGTGGGGGGCACTGAAGCTTTCTTT. It codes for CASSPVGGTEAFF.

This clone was counted between two and nine times. The chain combines TRBV5-1 with TRBJ1-1, with D possibly TRBD1 on 5 matching bases. Germline values: CDR1 SGHRS, CDR2 YFSETQ. The CDR3 covers 13 residues. Trimming removed 4 bases at V and 1 base at J, with 8 bases between. CDR3 DNA: TGCGCCAGCAGCCTACAGGAGAACACTGAAGCTTTCTTT. Its translation is CASSLQENTEAFF.

The chain couples TRBV7-9 to TRBJ1-1; 8 positions agree with TRBD1. This CDR3 spans 12 amino acids. Germline values: CDR1 SEHNR, CDR2 FQNEAQ (reference sequence). The V segment lost 3 bases and the J segment 8 bases; nucleotides outside the gene matches: 2. The CDR3 coding sequence is TGTGCCAGCAGCTTTACAGGGGGGGAAGCTTTCTTT. Translating it yields CASSFTGGEAFF. The full variable domain, its missing parts supplied by reference TRBV7-9 and TRBJ1-1, is DTGVSQNPRHKITKRGQNVTFRCDPISEHNRLYWYRQTLGQGPEFLTYFQNEAQLEKSRLLSDRFSAERPKGSFSTLEIQRTEQGDSAMYLCASSFTGGEAFFGQGTRLTVV.

This chain uses TRBV27 with TRBJ1-6; the D gene is possibly TRBD1 (5 bases). The CDR3 is 14 amino acids. CDR1 and CDR2 (germline): MNHEY, SMNVEV (reference sequence). Between the trimmed V and J ends, which lost 7 bases and 4 bases, there was a span of 11 bases. DNA of the CDR3: TGTGCCAGCACCGCGGCAGGGTATAATTCACCCCTCCACTTT. This sequence encodes CASTAAGYNSPLHF.

This clone was recorded only once. The V gene is TRBV28, the J gene TRBJ2-3; D remains ambiguous. V lost 9 bases and J lost 2, with 15 bases in between. The germline V gene encodes CDR1 MDHEN and CDR2 SYDVKM. The CDR3 consists of 14 residues. The CDR3 loop reads CASTAIPPTDTQYF. In nucleotides, the CDR3 is TGTGCCAGTACCGCGATCCCGCCCACAGATACGCAGTATTTT.

The chain employs TRBV9 and TRBJ2-7, with TRBD2 as a possible D gene (6 bases). Germline loops: CDR1 SGDLS, CDR2 YYNGEE. This CDR3 has 14 amino acids. The ends were cut back, 0 bases at V and 2 bases at J, with 9 bases in the middle. The CDR3 DNA follows: TGTGCCAGCAGCGTAGACGGCGGGACCTACGAGCAGTACTTC. Protein: CASSVDGGTYEQYF. Full variable domain (rest looked up from reference TRBV9 and TRBJ2-7): DSGVTQTPKHLITATGQRVTLRCSPRSGDLSVYWYQQSLDQGLQFLIQYYNGEERAKGNILERFSAQQFPDLHSELNLSSLELGDSALYFCASSVDGGTYEQYFGPGTRLTVT.

This clone occurred once. This rearrangement joins TRBV5-1 to TRBJ2-1; the D gene is possibly TRBD2 (6 bases). The CDR3 has 14 residues. Germline CDR1 and CDR2: SGHRS and YFSETQ. V lost 0 bases to trimming and J lost 3 bases, with 7 bases between them. The CDR3 loop reads CASSLGGVYNEQFF. The CDR3 DNA reads as TGCGCCAGCAGCTTGGGGGGGGTCTACAATGAGCAGTTCTTC.

This clone has just a few counts. This sequence joins TRBV7-6 and TRBJ2-1; perhaps TRBD2 as D (6 bases). The CDR3 runs to 14 residues. The V gene lost 3 bases and the J gene lost 8 bases, with 14 bases spanning the gap. In germline, CDR1 is SGHVS, CDR2 FNYEAQ. The CDR3 sequence: CASSFGGVKDEQFF. The CDR3 coding sequence is TGTGCCAGCAGCTTCGGCGGGGTTAAGGATGAGCAGTTCTTC.

The chain uses TRBV30 and TRBJ2-7; tentative D call: TRBD1 (5 bases). Germline loops: CDR1 GTSNPN, CDR2 SVGIG (reference sequence). CDR3 length: 13 residues. V shed 2 bases and J shed 2 bases, with 10 bases lying between them. The CDR3 bases are TGTGCCTGGAGTCGACAGTCCCCCTACGAGCAGTACTTC. It specifies CAWSRQSPYEQYF.

This clone was recorded once. The chain has TRBV6-4 and TRBJ2-3; D is perhaps TRBD2 (7 bases). V lost 0 bases, J lost 2 bases, and 12 bases lay in between. This CDR3 contains 16 residues. Germline CDR1 and CDR2: MRHNA and SNTAGT. CDR3 residues: CASSDSNGGPTDTQYF. CDR3 nucleotides: TGTGCCAGCAGTGACTCTAACGGGGGGCCCACAGATACGCAGTATTTT.

The rearrangement links TRBV5-4 to TRBJ2-7, with TRBD2 matching over 12 bases. CDR1 and CDR2 from the germline V gene are SGHNT and YYREEE (reference sequence). Trimming at V came to 3 bases and at J to 4 bases, leaving 2 bases not matched to a gene. There are 14 residues in the CDR3. The CDR3 nucleotides read TGTGCCAGCAGCTCTAGCGGGGGGGTGTACGAGCAGTACTTC. It codes for CASSSSGGVYEQYF.

The chain uses TRBV27 and TRBJ1-6; D is undetermined. The V end was cut by 6 bases, the J end by 7 bases, with 16 bases between. Germline loops: CDR1 MNHEY, CDR2 SMNVEV (reference sequence). The CDR3 totals 15 residues. The CDR3 reads CASRSTVKPNSPLHF. The CDR3 nucleotides are TGTGCCAGCAGGAGTACAGTAAAACCAAATTCACCCCTCCACTTT.

The CDR3 loop reads CSVRGGAIEQFF. The CDR3 DNA reads TGCAGCGTTCGGGGAGGGGCTATTGAGCAGTTCTTC. This chain joins TRBV29-1 and TRBJ2-1; 7 bases align to TRBD2. CDR1 and CDR2 (germline): SQVTM, ANQGSEA. V lost 5 bases, J lost 9 bases, and 7 bases stayed unmatched. The CDR3 is 12 amino acids.

The chain carries TRBV7-2 and TRBJ1-3, with a weak D call TRBD1 (5 bases). The CDR3 has 15 amino acids. Trimming pared 5 bases from V and 4 bases from J, leaving 15 bases between. Germline V gives CDR1 SGHTA, CDR2 FQGNSA. The CDR3 DNA sequence: TGTGCCAGCAGCCAGGACCAGGGAAACGGAAACACCATATATTTT. Its protein is CASSQDQGNGNTIYF.